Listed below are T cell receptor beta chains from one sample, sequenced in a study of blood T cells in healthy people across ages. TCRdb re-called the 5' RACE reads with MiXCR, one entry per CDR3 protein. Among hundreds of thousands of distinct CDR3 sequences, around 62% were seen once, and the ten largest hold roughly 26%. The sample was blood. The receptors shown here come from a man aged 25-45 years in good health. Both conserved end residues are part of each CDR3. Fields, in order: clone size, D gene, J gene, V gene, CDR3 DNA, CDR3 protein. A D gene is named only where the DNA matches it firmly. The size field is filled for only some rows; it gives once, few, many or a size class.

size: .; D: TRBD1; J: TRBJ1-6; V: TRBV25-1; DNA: TGTGCCAGCAGACAAACAGGGGACCCCTATAATTCACCCCTCCACTTT; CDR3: CASRQTGDPYNSPLHF
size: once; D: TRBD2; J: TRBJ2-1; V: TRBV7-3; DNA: TGTGCCAGCAGCTACCTAGCGGGGAAGCAGTTCTTC; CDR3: CASSYLAGKQFF
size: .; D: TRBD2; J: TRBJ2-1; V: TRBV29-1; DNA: TGCAGCGGGAGGGCTAGCGGCTACAATGAGCAGTTCTTC; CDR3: CSGRASGYNEQFF
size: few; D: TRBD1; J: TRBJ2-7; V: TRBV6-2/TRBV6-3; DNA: TGTGCCAGCAGGAGACAGGGGTCGTCGTACGAGCAGTACTTC; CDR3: CASRRQGSSYEQYF
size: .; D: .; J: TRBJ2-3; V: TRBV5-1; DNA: TGCGCCAGCAGACCGGGACCGAACACAGATACGCAGTATTTT; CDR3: CASRPGPNTDTQYF
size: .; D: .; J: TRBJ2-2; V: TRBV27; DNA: TGTGCCAGCAGTACCCCCGCGGGGTGGAACACCGGGGAGCTGTTTTTT; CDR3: CASSTPAGWNTGELFF
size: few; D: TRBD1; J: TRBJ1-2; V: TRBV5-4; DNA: TGTGCCAGCAGCTTGGTACAGGGGGCACCGGAGCGACTGGGCACCTTC; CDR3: CASSLVQGAPERLGTF
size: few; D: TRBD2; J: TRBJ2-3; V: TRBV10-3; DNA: TGTGCCATCAGTGAGCCAACCGGCCCAGCGGGGATCACAGATACGCAGTATTTT; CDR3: CAISEPTGPAGITDTQYF
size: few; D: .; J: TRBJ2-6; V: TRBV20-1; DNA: TGCAGTGCTAGCGGAGGGGGCGTCTCTGGGGCCAACGTCCTGACTTTC; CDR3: CSASGGGVSGANVLTF
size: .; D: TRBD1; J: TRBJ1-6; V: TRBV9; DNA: TGTGCCAGCAGCGATGGACAGGGAGGGAGTAATTCACCCCTCCACTTT; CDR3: CASSDGQGGSNSPLHF
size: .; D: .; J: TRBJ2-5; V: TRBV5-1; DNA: TGCGCCAGCACCAAGGACATCTCGACAGCCAGTGACCAAGAGACCCAGTACTTC; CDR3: CASTKDISTASDQETQYF
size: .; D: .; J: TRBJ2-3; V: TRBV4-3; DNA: TGCGCCAGCAGCCAAGTTTTAGCACGGGATACGCAGTATTTT; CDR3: CASSQVLARDTQYF
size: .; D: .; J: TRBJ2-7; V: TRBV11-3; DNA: TGTGCCAGCAGCCAGACAGGTCTGACTTCTAACGAGCAGTACTTC; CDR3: CASSQTGLTSNEQYF
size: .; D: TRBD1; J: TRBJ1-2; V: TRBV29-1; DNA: TGCAGCGTACGCCGGGACAGGGGGCTCAACTATGGCTACACCTTC; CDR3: CSVRRDRGLNYGYTF
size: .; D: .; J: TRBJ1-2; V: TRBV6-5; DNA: TGTGCCAGCAGTACGGGACTCCACTATGGCTACACCTTC; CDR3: CASSTGLHYGYTF
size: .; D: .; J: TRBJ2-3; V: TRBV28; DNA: TGTGCCAGCAGTTCCCTTCCGGGTGTCGCAGATACGCAGTATTTT; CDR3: CASSSLPGVADTQYF
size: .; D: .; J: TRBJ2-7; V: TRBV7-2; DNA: TGTGCCAGCAGCCCTCAAGCAGGTTCCTACGAGCAGTACTTC; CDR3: CASSPQAGSYEQYF
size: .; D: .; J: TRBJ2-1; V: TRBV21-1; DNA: TGTGCCAGCAGCAAAGCGGGGCCTGTCAATGAGCAGTTCTTC; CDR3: CASSKAGPVNEQFF
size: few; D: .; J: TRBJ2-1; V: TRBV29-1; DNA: TGCAGCGCGGGCTTCGAGGGGCATGAGCAGTTCTTC; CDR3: CSAGFEGHEQFF
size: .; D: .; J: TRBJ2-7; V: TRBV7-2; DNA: TGTGCCAGCAGCTTAGAAGGGTTTGCCCCGGGCTACGAGCAGTACTTC; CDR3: CASSLEGFAPGYEQYF
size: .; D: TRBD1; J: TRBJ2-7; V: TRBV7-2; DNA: TGTGCCAGCACCCCGGCTCAACAGGGGGTTTCCTACGAGCAGTACTTC; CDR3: CASTPAQQGVSYEQYF
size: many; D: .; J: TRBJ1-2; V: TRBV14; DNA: TGTGCCAGCAGCCAACAGGGTTACGGCTACACCTTC; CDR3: CASSQQGYGYTF
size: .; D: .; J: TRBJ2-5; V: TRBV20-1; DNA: TGCAGTGTTAAAAACGGACAGCAAGAGACCCAGTACTTC; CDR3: CSVKNGQQETQYF
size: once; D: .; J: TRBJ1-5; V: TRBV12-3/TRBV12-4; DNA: TGTGCCAGCAGTCCCTACACCGAGGGGAGTCAGCCCCAGCATTTT; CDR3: CASSPYTEGSQPQHF
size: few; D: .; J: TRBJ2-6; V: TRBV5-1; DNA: TGCGCCAGCAGCTTCAAAGCGGCCGGGGCCAACGTCCTGACTTTC; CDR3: CASSFKAAGANVLTF
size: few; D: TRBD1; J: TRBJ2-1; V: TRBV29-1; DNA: TGCAGCGTTGAAGCGACAGGGGTCGGGTACAATGAGCAGTTCTTC; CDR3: CSVEATGVGYNEQFF
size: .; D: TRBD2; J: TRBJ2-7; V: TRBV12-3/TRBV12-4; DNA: TGTGCCAGCAGCTCGGGACTAGTAAACTACGAGCAGTACTTC; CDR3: CASSSGLVNYEQYF
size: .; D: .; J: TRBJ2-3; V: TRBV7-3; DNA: TGTGCCAGCAGCTCCTCGGGTAGCGCGGATACGCAGTATTTT; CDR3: CASSSSGSADTQYF
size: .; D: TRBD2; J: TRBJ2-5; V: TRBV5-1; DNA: TGCGCCAGCAGCTCCTCTTGGACTAGAGTGTCAGAGACCCAGTACTTC; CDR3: CASSSSWTRVSETQYF
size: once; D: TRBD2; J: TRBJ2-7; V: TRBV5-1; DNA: TGCGCCAGCAGCTTTTTCGAACATAGGGAGGGTGGCGAGCAGTACTTC; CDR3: CASSFFEHREGGEQYF
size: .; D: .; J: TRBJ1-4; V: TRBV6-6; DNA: TGTGCCAGCAGTTACTCGATACCGGGGCAGGGTGGGGAAAAACTGTTTTTT; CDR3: CASSYSIPGQGGEKLFF
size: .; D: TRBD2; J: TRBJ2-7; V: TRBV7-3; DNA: TGTGCCAGCAGCTTCCTACGGGGGAGGGGAACCTACGAGCAGTACTTC; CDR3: CASSFLRGRGTYEQYF
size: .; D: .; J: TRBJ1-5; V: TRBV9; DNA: TGTGCCAGCAGCGAGGAGGGAGGCAATCAGCCCCAGCATTTT; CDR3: CASSEEGGNQPQHF
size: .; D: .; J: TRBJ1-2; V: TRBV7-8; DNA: TGTGCCAGCAGAGGGATTGGACGGACCTATGGCTACACCTTC; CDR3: CASRGIGRTYGYTF
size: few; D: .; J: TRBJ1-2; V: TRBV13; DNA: TGTGCCAGCAGTATTACCGGGCCAAACTATGGCTACACCTTC; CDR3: CASSITGPNYGYTF
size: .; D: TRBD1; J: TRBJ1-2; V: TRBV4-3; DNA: TGCGCCAGCAGCCAGGGACAGGGATCGGGCTATGGCTACACCTTC; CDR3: CASSQGQGSGYGYTF
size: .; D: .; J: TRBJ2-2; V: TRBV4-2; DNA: TGTGCCAGCAGCCACACTGGCGCGGGGGAGCTGTTTTTT; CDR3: CASSHTGAGELFF
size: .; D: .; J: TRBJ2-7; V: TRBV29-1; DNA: TGCAGCGTTGAAGACGGGCCAGGGGAGGTATCGTACGAGCAGTACTTC; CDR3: CSVEDGPGEVSYEQYF
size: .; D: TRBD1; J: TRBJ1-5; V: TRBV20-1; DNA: TGCAGTGCTACGGGACAGGGGTACAATCAGCCCCAGCATTTT; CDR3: CSATGQGYNQPQHF
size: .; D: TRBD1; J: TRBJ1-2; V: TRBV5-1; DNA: TGCGCCAGCAGCTTGGGGGACAGTCACTATGGCTACACCTTC; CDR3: CASSLGDSHYGYTF
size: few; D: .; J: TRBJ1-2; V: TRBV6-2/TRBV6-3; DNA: TGTGCCATCGCGTTAGGGGCCGGCGGCTATGGCTACACCTTC; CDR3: CAIALGAGGYGYTF
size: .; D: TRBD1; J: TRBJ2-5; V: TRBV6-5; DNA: TGTGCCAGCAGACGGACAGGGCATTCTCAAGAGACCCAGTACTTC; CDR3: CASRRTGHSQETQYF
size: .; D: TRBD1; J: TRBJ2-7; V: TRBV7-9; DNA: TGTGCCAGCAGCTGGTGGGACAGACCCTCCTACGAGCAGTACTTC; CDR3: CASSWWDRPSYEQYF
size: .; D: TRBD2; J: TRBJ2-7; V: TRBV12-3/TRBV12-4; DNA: TGTGCCAGCACCATAGCGGGGGGGCCCCGTGAGCAGTACTTC; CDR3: CASTIAGGPREQYF
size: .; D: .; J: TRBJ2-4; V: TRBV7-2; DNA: TGTGCCAGCAGCTTAGCCTACAGCCACGCGCTAGCCAAAAACATTCAGTACTTC; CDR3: CASSLAYSHALAKNIQYF
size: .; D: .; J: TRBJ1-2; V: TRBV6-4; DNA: TGTGCCAGCAGTGCGAACGGACTCGATGGCTACACCTTC; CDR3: CASSANGLDGYTF
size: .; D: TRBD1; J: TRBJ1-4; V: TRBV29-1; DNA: TGCAGCGTTTTTCCCGGACAGGGGGCAGCCTCTAATGAAAAACTGTTTTTT; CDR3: CSVFPGQGAASNEKLFF
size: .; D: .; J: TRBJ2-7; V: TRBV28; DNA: TGTGCCAGCACCCTGGGGCAGGCCTACGAGCAGTACTTC; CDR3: CASTLGQAYEQYF
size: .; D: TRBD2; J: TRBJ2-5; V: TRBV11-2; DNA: TGTGCCAGCAGCTTAGTCTCTAGCGGTGGAGAGACCCAGTACTTC; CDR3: CASSLVSSGGETQYF
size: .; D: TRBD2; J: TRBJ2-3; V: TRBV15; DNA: TGTGCCACCAGCAGGGGGACTAGCGGGGATAACGCTCTGGATACGCAGTATTTT; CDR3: CATSRGTSGDNALDTQYF
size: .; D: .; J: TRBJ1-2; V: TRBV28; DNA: TGTGCCAGCAGGTCAGGGGACTACACCTTC; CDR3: CASRSGDYTF
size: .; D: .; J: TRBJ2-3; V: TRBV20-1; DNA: TGCAGTGCTCGCGAGGGAGATACGCAGTATTTT; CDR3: CSAREGDTQYF
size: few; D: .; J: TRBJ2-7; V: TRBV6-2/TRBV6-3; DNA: TGTGCCAGCAGTTACTCCCCGGGGGCTTACGAGCAGTACTTC; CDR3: CASSYSPGAYEQYF
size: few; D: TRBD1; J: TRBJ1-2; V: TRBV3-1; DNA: TGTGCCAGCAGCCCCCCCGGCTATACAGGGGGTAGGGGGGGCTACACCTTC; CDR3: CASSPPGYTGGRGGYTF